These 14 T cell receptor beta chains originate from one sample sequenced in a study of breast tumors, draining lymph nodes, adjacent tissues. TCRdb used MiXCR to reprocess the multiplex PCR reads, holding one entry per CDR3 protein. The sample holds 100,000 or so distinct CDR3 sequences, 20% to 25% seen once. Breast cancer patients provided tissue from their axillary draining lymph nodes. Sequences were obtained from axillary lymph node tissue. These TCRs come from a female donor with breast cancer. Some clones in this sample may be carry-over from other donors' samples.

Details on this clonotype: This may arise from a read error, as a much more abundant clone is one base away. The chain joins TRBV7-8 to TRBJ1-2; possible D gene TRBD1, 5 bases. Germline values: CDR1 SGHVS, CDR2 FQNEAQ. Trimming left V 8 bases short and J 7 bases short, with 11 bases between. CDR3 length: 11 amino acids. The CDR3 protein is CASGGICGYTF. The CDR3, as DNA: TGTGCCAGCGGGGGGATCTGTGGCTACACCTTC.

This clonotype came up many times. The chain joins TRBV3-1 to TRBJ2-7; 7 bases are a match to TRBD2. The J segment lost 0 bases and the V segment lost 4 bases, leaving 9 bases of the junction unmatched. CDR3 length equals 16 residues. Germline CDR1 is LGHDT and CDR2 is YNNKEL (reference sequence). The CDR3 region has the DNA TGTGCCAGCAGCCCATCGGGGACTATCCTCTCCTACGAGCAGTACTTC. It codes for CASSPSGTILSYEQYF.

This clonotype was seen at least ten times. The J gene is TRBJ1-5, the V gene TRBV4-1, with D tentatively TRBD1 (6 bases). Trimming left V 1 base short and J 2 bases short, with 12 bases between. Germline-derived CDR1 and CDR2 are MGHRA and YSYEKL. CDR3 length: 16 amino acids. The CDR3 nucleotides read TGCGCCAGCAGCCAAGGCCACAGGGTCGGCAATCAGCCCCAGCATTTT. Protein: CASSQGHRVGNQPQHF.

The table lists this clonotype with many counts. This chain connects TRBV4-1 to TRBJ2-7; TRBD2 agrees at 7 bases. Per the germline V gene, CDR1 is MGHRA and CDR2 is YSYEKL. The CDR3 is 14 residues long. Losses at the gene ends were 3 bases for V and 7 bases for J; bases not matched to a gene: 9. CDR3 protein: CASSHGLGTGEQYF. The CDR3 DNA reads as TGCGCCAGCAGCCACGGACTAGGAACGGGGGAGCAGTACTTC.

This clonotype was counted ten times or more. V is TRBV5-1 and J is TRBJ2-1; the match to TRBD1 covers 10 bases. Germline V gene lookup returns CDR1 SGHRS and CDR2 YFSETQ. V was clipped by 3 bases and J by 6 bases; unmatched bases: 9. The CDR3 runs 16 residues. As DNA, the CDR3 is TGCGCCAGCAGCTCGCTGGGACAGGGGTCGGGCAATGAGCAGTTCTTC. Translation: CASSSLGQGSGNEQFF.

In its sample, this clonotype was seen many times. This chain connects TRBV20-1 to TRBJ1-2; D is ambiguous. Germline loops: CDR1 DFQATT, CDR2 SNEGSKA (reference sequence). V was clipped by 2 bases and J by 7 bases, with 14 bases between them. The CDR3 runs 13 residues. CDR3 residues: CSARLDEQGGYTF. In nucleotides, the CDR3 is TGCAGTGCTAGACTCGATGAACAAGGTGGCTACACCTTC.

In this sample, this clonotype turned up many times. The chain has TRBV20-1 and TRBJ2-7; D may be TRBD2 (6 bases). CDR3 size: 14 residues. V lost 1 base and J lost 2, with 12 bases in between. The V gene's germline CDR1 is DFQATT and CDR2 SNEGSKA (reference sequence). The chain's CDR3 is CSARVPGSPYEQYF. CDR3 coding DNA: TGCAGTGCTAGAGTACCCGGGAGTCCCTACGAGCAGTACTTC.

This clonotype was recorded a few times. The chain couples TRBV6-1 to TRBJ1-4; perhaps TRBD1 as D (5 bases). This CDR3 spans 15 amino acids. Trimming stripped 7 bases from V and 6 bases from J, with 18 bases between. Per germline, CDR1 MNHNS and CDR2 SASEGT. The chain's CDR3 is CASTLGGTGDEKLFF. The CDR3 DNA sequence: TGTGCCAGCACCCTCGGAGGAACAGGCGATGAAAAACTGTTTTTT.

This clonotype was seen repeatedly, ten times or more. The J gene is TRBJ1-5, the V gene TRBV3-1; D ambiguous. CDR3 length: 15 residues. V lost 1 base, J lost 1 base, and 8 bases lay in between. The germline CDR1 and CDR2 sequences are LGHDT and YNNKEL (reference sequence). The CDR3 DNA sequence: TGTGCCAGCAGCCAAGGACCTCGGAGCAATCAGCCCCAGCATTTT. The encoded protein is CASSQGPRSNQPQHF.

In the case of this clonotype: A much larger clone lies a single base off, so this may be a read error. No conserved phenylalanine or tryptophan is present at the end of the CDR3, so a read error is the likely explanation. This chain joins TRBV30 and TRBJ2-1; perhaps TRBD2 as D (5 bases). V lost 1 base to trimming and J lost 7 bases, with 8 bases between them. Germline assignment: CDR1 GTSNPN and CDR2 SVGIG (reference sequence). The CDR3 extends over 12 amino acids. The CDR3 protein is CAWSGEGNEQFL. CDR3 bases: TGTGCCTGGAGTGGTGAGGGAAATGAGCAGTTCCTC.

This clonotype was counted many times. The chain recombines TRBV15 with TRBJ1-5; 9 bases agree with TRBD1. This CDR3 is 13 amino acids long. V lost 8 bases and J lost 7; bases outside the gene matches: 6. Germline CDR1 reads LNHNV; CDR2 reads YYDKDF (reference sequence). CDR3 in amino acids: CATGTGNSQPQHF. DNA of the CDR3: TGTGCCACCGGGACAGGGAATAGCCAGCCCCAGCATTTT.

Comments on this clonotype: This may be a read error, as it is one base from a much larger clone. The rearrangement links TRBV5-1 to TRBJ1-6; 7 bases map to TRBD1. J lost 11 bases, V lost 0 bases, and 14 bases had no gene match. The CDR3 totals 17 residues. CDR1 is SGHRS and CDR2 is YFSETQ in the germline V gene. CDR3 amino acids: CASSLGTGPGGGPPLHF. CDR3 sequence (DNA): TGCGCCAGCAGCTTGGGGACAGGACCCGGCGGGGGTCCACCCCTCCACTTT.

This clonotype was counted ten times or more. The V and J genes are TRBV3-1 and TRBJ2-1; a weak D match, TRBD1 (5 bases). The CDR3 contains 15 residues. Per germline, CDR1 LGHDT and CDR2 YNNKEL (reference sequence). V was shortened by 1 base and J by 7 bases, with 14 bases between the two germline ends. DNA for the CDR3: TGTGCCAGCAGCCAAGGCAGGGTGGTGAAAAATGAGCAGTTCTTC. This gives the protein CASSQGRVVKNEQFF.

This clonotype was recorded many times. In nucleotides, the CDR3 is TGTGCCAGTAGTTCAACACAAAGGGGGGGGAATTCACCCCTCCACTTT. Its translation: CASSSTQRGGNSPLHF. The chain recombines TRBV19 with TRBJ1-6, with a possible D match to TRBD1 (6 bases). The germline V gene has CDR1 LNHDA and CDR2 SQIVND (reference sequence). V was trimmed by 5 bases and J by 7 bases, leaving 18 bases between them. The CDR3 extends over 16 amino acids.